Listed below are T cell receptor beta chains from one sample, sequenced in a study of T cell responses to AZD1222 COVID-19 vaccine. Sequencing was performed with immunoSEQ multiplex PCR; in TCRdb, only in-frame clones are kept and a portion is missing. This table has about 130,000 clones, over 80% appearing once. Sequences were derived from peripheral blood, sampled on day 0 of AZD1222 vaccination. The source is an adult in good health. Each CDR3 is given with its conserved first and last residue. The D gene is left open where the match is weak. Clone size is given for some rows only: seen once, a few or many times, or a class if the clone is expanded.

NA	TRBJ1-1	TRBV7-8	TRBD1	CASKPGQGNTEAFF	TGTGCCAGCAAACCAGGACAGGGGAACACTGAAGCTTTCTTT
NA	TRBJ2-7	TRBV7-8	TRBD2	CASLKPGTSVTHEQYF	TGTGCCAGCCTGAAGCCGGGGACTAGCGTGACTCACGAGCAGTACTTC
NA	TRBJ1-2	TRBV5-5	NA	CASNPTETNYGYTF	TGTGCCAGCAACCCGACTGAAACTAACTATGGCTACACCTTC
NA	TRBJ1-1	TRBV19	NA	CASNSEIDLFDEAFF	TGTGCCAGTAATTCCGAGATAGACCTTTTTGATGAAGCTTTCTTT
NA	TRBJ2-2	TRBV9	NA	CASSVARAGELFF	TGTGCCAGCAGCGTTGCCAGGGCTGGGGAGCTGTTTTTT
NA	TRBJ1-2	TRBV6-2/TRBV6-3	NA	CASSLQGQYYGYTF	TGTGCCAGCAGTCTCCAGGGACAATACTATGGCTACACCTTC
NA	TRBJ2-7	TRBV7-2	NA	CASSQSPGPYEQYF	TGTGCCAGCAGCCAATCCCCCGGGCCTTACGAGCAGTACTTC
NA	TRBJ1-2	TRBV4-3	NA	CASSQDLVTGYGYTF	TGCGCCAGCAGCCAAGATCTCGTGACGGGGTATGGCTACACCTTC
NA	TRBJ1-5	TRBV4-1	NA	CASSQLTGHDNQPQHF	TGCGCCAGCAGCCAGCTTACAGGGCATGACAATCAGCCCCAGCATTTT
NA	TRBJ1-1	TRBV10-3	NA	CAISGKGNTEAFF	TGTGCCATCAGCGGCAAGGGGAACACTGAAGCTTTCTTT
few	TRBJ2-1	TRBV5-1	NA	CASGLLSGSSYNEQFF	TGCGCCAGCGGGCTTCTTAGCGGAAGCTCCTACAATGAGCAGTTCTTC
NA	TRBJ2-7	TRBV3-1/TRBV3-2	NA	CASSQGGSPRGEQYF	TGTGCCAGCAGCCAAGGGGGGTCTCCCAGGGGCGAGCAGTACTTC
NA	TRBJ1-5	TRBV5-6	NA	CASSLGLSEPQHF	TGTGCCAGCAGCTTGGGGCTGTCGGAGCCCCAGCATTTT
NA	TRBJ2-5	TRBV7-9	NA	CASSFVPTETQYF	TGTGCCAGCAGCTTTGTCCCGACGGAGACCCAGTACTTC
NA	TRBJ2-5	TRBV6-5	TRBD1	CASSYGQAGETQYF	TGTGCCAGCAGTTACGGACAGGCTGGGGAGACCCAGTACTTC
NA	TRBJ1-2	TRBV29-1	NA	CSVQDGNYGYTF	TGCAGCGTACAGGACGGTAACTATGGCTACACCTTC
NA	TRBJ1-5	TRBV4-1	NA	CASSDLAGRGNQPQHF	TGCGCCAGCAGCGATTTAGCGGGTCGAGGCAATCAGCCCCAGCATTTT
NA	TRBJ2-5	TRBV5-1	NA	CASSLYPAVGETQYF	TGCGCCAGCAGCTTGTATCCCGCAGTAGGAGAGACCCAGTACTTC
NA	TRBJ2-2	TRBV19	NA	CASSIITQNTGELFF	TGTGCCAGTAGTATTATAACACAGAACACCGGGGAGCTGTTTTTT
NA	TRBJ1-2	TRBV24-1	NA	CATSDSRRGDDYGYTF	TGTGCCACCAGTGATTCCCGACGAGGAGATGACTATGGCTACACCTTC
NA	TRBJ2-6	TRBV11-3	NA	CASTGTGANVLTF	TGTGCCAGCACCGGGACAGGGGCCAACGTCCTGACTTTC
once	TRBJ1-6	TRBV6-5	NA	CASSYVEDNSPLHF	TGTGCCAGCAGTTACGTGGAGGATAATTCACCCCTCCACTTT
NA	TRBJ1-5	TRBV27	NA	CASSLNGGQPQHF	TGTGCCAGCAGTTTAAATGGAGGTCAGCCCCAGCATTTT
NA	TRBJ2-3	TRBV5-1	TRBD2	CASSLGLAGEADTQYF	TGCGCCAGCAGCTTGGGACTAGCGGGAGAGGCAGATACGCAGTATTTT
NA	TRBJ2-2	TRBV5-1	NA	CASSLDTNTGELFF	TGCGCCAGCAGCTTGGACACAAACACCGGGGAGCTGTTTTTT
NA	TRBJ1-2	TRBV5-5	NA	CASSPDSGLGYTF	TGTGCCAGCAGTCCGGACAGTGGGCTTGGCTACACCTTC
NA	TRBJ1-1	TRBV2	NA	CASSLQIMNTEAFF	TGTGCCAGCAGTTTACAGATCATGAACACTGAAGCTTTCTTT
NA	TRBJ1-5	TRBV19	NA	CASSIEWGNQPQHF	TGTGCCAGTAGTATAGAGTGGGGCAATCAGCCCCAGCATTTT
NA	TRBJ2-5	TRBV7-2	NA	CASSPGRGETQYF	TGTGCCAGCAGCCCGGGGCGGGGAGAGACCCAGTACTTC